What follows are 6 T cell receptor beta chains derived from one specimen sequenced in a study of regulatory T cells in long-lasting Graves disease. Time point meaning: persistent/refractory GD, antithyroid drugs over 5 years with positive TRAb. Isolated PBMC RNA provided the starting material for the TCR library. According to the study, TCR beta libraries were built with iRepertoire HTBI primers and CDR3-region Arm-PCR. TCRdb re-derived calls from the multiplex PCR reads in MiXCR, one entry per CDR3 protein. The repertoire holds roughly 700,000 distinct CDR3 sequences, with 25% to 30% as singletons. This specimen consisted of peripheral blood mononuclear cells (PBMCs), obtained when the disease was refractory, from a patient treated with antithyroid drugs. All receptors derive from a female donor with Graves disease.

This chain links TRBV5-1 with TRBJ2-2; 7 bases line up with TRBD1. Germline assignment: CDR1 SGHRS and CDR2 YFSETQ. This CDR3 is built from 16 residues. The V and J ends lost 0 bases and 5 bases, in that order; junction bases with no gene match: 7. This CDR3 is CASSLAGQAGTGELFF. CDR3 bases: TGCGCCAGCAGCTTGGCCGGACAGGCAGGGACCGGGGAGCTGTTTTTT.

V usage is TRBV29-1 and J usage is TRBJ1-5; D is uncertain. This CDR3 comprises 14 residues. V was cut by 4 bases and J by 2 bases, with 12 bases left in between. Per the germline V gene, CDR1 is SQVTM and CDR2 is ANQGSEA. CDR3 amino acids: CSVVGGDGNQPQHF. As DNA, the CDR3 is TGCAGCGTTGTTGGTGGCGATGGCAATCAGCCCCAGCATTTT.

This clonotype was seen many times. This sequence joins TRBV12-3 or TRBV12-4 and TRBJ2-5, with a tentative D call TRBD1 (5 bases). The length of the CDR3 is 13 residues. Trimming removed 5 bases at V and 5 bases at J, with 12 bases between. CDR3 DNA: TGTGCCAGCAGTCAGGGTGTCGCGGAGACCCAGTACTTC. This sequence encodes CASSQGVAETQYF.

This clonotype occurred many times. The V gene is TRBV28, the J gene TRBJ1-1; D may be TRBD1 (5 bases). This CDR3 is built from 12 residues. The V gene lost 2 bases and the J gene lost 12 bases, with 13 bases spanning the gap. CDR1 is MDHEN and CDR2 is SYDVKM in the germline V gene. The CDR3 DNA reads as TGTGCCAGCAGTTTAAGGGACCTAGAGACTTTCTTT. It encodes CASSLRDLETFF. The full variable domain, in which reference TRBV28 and TRBJ1-1 provide the parts outside the CDR3, is DVKVTQSSRYLVKRTGEKVFLECVQDMDHENMFWYRQDPGLGLRLIYFSYDVKMKEKGDIPEGYSVSREKKERFSLILESASTNQTSMYLCASSLRDLETFFGQGTRLTVV.

About this clonotype: This may arise from a read error, as a much more abundant clone is one base away. This chain uses TRBV2 with TRBJ2-6; TRBD2 is a possible D gene (6 bases). The CDR3 length is 14 residues. Germline V gives CDR1 SNHLY, CDR2 FYNNEI. The CDR3 region has the DNA TGTGCCAGCCGGGAGAGATCTGGGGCCAACGTCCTGGCTTTC. It translates to CASRERSGANVLAF.

This clonotype was detected only a few times. This chain links TRBV6-5 with TRBJ1-2, with D unclear. The CDR3 loop spans 15 amino acids. Trimming shortened V by 0 bases and J by 8 bases, and 16 bases separated the two germline ends. CDR1 and CDR2 (germline): MNHEY, SVGAGI. Here the CDR3 reads CASSYSPWVKEGYTF. In nucleotides, the CDR3 is TGTGCCAGCAGTTACTCCCCGTGGGTTAAAGAGGGCTACACCTTC.